Shown below are 9 T cell receptor beta chains from a single sample sequenced in a study of cytomegalovirus exposure and HLA in healthy donors. The data were produced by immunoSEQ multiplex PCR, yet TCRdb's version contains in-frame clones alone and is incomplete. This sample has a few hundred thousand clones, with approximately 83% found just once. The sequencing input was PBMCs. The receptor set was obtained from a woman aged 18-30 years in good health and CMV-seronegative.

The V call is TRBV2, the J call TRBJ2-3, with 14 bases identical to TRBD2. The germline gives CDR1 SNHLY, CDR2 FYNNEI. There are 20 residues in the CDR3. Trimming removed 2 bases from V and 3 bases from J; junction bases left unmatched: 13. This chain's CDR3 is CASSESRPTSGRAGTDTQYF. CDR3 nucleotides: TGTGCCAGCAGTGAATCCCGCCCGACTAGCGGGAGGGCCGGGACAGATACGCAGTATTTT. The whole variable domain, remainder taken from reference TRBV2 and TRBJ2-3, is EPEVTQTPSHQVTQMGQEVILRCVPISNHLYFYWYRQILGQKVEFLVSFYNNEISEKSEIFDDQFSVERPDGSNFTLKIRSTKLEDSAMYFCASSESRPTSGRAGTDTQYFGPGTRLTVL.

The rearrangement links TRBV28 to TRBJ1-5; D call uncertain. The CDR3 covers 9 residues. Germline V gene lookup returns CDR1 MDHEN and CDR2 SYDVKM. The germline V and J ends were trimmed by 6 bases and 10 bases, with 4 bases remaining between them. DNA for the CDR3: TGTGCCAGCAGCCATCCCCAGCATTTT. Encoded protein: CASSHPQHF. The whole variable domain, remainder taken from reference TRBV28 and TRBJ1-5, is DVKVTQSSRYLVKRTGEKVFLECVQDMDHENMFWYRQDPGLGLRLIYFSYDVKMKEKGDIPEGYSVSREKKERFSLILESASTNQTSMYLCASSHPQHFGDGTRLSIL.

The gene calls are TRBV5-4 and TRBJ1-1; possible D gene TRBD1, 5 bases. Per germline, CDR1 SGHNT and CDR2 YYREEE (reference sequence). V lost 7 bases, J lost 6 bases, and 22 bases lay in between. The length of the CDR3 is 15 residues. The CDR3 spells CASDRRGPPTSEAFF. Written as DNA, the CDR3 is TGTGCCAGCGACCGGAGGGGACCTCCTACCTCTGAAGCTTTCTTT.

The chain employs TRBV4-1 and TRBJ2-1; 7 bases agree with TRBD1. Trimming at V came to 0 bases and at J to 4 bases, leaving 6 bases not matched to a gene. The germline CDR1 and CDR2 sequences are MGHRA and YSYEKL. The CDR3 is made up of 16 amino acids. CDR3 DNA: TGCGCCAGCAGCCAAGACGGGACAGAAATTTACAATGAGCAGTTCTTC. Its protein is CASSQDGTEIYNEQFF.

The rearrangement joins TRBV30 to TRBJ1-5; TRBD1 matches at 10 bases. This CDR3 is 13 amino acids long. Germline CDR1 GTSNPN, CDR2 SVGIG (reference sequence). With V trimmed by 5 bases and J by 6 bases, 4 bases remained unmatched. This CDR3 reads CAWGQGVGQPQHF. The DNA of the CDR3 is TGTGCCTGGGGACAGGGGGTGGGTCAGCCCCAGCATTTT. Together with reference TRBV30 and TRBJ1-5, the CDR3 gives the full variable domain: SQTIHQWPATLVQPVGSPLSLECTVEGTSNPNLYWYRQAAGRGLQLLFYSVGIGQISSEVPQNLSASRPQDRQFILSSKKLLLSDSGFYLCAWGQGVGQPQHFGDGTRLSIL.

The chain carries TRBV7-2 and TRBJ1-2; D gene unclear. In germline, CDR1 is SGHTA, CDR2 FQGNSA. The CDR3 extends over 14 amino acids. V dropped 4 bases and J dropped 6 bases, with 15 bases sitting between them. CDR3 DNA: TGTGCCAGCAGCTCCACCTGGAGCGGGGATGGCTACACCTTC. Protein product: CASSSTWSGDGYTF. Drawing the rest from reference TRBV7-2 and TRBJ1-2, the complete variable domain is GAGVSQSPSNKVTEKGKDVELRCDPISGHTALYWYRQSLGQGLEFLIYFQGNSAPDKSGLPSDRFSAERTGGSVSTLTIQRTQQEDSAVYLCASSSTWSGDGYTFGSGTRLTVV.

The chain joins TRBV30 to TRBJ1-2, with 10 bases matching TRBD1. The CDR3 loop spans 13 amino acids. The germline V gene encodes CDR1 GTSNPN and CDR2 SVGIG (reference sequence). Trimming removed 5 bases from V and 7 bases from J; junction bases left unmatched: 7. The CDR3 region has the DNA TGTGCCTGGGTACGGGACAGGGGTCCTGGCTACACCTTC. Translation gives CAWVRDRGPGYTF.

The chain recombines TRBV28 with TRBJ1-3; 12 bases are a match to TRBD1. CDR3 length: 17 amino acids. Unmatched junction bases numbered 8, after V lost 7 bases and J lost 1 base. The germline V gene encodes CDR1 MDHEN and CDR2 SYDVKM. In DNA, the CDR3 is TGTGCCAGCACCCTCCCGGGACAGGGGGCTTCTGGAAACACCATATATTTT. This sequence encodes CASTLPGQGASGNTIYF.

CDR3 in amino acids: CASSPGLAGGINEQFF. The CDR3 nucleotides read TGCGCCAGCAGCCCGGGACTAGCGGGGGGGATCAATGAGCAGTTCTTC. The rearrangement uses TRBV4-1 and TRBJ2-1, with 16 nucleotides matching TRBD2. Per the germline V gene, CDR1 is MGHRA and CDR2 is YSYEKL. The CDR3 length is 16 residues. V lost 4 bases to trimming and J lost 6 bases; unmatched junction nucleotides: 3.